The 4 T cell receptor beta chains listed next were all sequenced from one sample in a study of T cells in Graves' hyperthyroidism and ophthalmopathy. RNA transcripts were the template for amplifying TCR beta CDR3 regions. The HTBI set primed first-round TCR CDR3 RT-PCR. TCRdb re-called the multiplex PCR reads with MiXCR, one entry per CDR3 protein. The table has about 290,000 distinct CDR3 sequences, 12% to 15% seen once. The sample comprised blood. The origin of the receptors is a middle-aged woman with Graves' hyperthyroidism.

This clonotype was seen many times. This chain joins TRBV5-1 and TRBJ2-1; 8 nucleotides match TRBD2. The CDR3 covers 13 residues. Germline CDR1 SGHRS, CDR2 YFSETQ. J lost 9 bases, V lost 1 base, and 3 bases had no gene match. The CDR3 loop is CASSLRLAGEQFF. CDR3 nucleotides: TGCGCCAGCAGCTTGCGGCTAGCGGGTGAGCAGTTCTTC. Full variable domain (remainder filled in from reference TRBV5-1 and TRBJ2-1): KAGVTQTPRYLIKTRGQQVTLSCSPISGHRSVSWYQQTPGQGLQFLFEYFSETQRNKGNFPGRFSGRQFSNSRSEMNVSTLELGDSALYLCASSLRLAGEQFFGPGTRLTVL.

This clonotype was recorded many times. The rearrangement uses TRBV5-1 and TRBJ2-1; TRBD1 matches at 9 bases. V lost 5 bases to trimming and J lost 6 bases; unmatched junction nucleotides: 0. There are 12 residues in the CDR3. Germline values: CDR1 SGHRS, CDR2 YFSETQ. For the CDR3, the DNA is TGCGCCAGCAGGACAGGGGGCAATGAGCAGTTCTTC. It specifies CASRTGGNEQFF.

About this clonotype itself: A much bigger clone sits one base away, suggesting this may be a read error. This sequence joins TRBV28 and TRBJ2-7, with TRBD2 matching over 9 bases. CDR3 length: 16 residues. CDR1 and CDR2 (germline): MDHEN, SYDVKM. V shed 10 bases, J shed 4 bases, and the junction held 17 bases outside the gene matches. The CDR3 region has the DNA TGTGCCAACAGCTTAGTAGGTAGCGGGGGATTTTACGAGCAGTACTTC. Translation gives CANSLVGSGGFYEQYF.

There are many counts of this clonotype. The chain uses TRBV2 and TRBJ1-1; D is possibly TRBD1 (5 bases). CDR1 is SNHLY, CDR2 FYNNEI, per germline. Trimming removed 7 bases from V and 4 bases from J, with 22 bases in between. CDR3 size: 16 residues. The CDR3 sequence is CASTFQGSLQGTEAFF. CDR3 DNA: TGTGCCAGCACTTTCCAAGGGTCTCTTCAGGGCACTGAAGCTTTCTTT.